One sample yielded the 32 T cell receptor beta chains listed below, sequenced in a study of prognosis after radiotherapy for stage I lung cancer. From genomic DNA, TCR beta CDR3 was amplified by two-round multiplex PCR. First-round PCR used primers specific to each TRBV and TRBJ gene. TCRdb reprocessed the multiplex PCR reads via MiXCR and lists one record per CDR3 protein. The table lists 15,000 to 20,000 distinct CDR3 sequences, roughly a quarter of them singletons, with roughly 23% in the top ten. The specimen was PBMCs, collected before or after stereotactic body radiation therapy (not recorded which). Every receptor here comes from a donor over 45 with non-small cell lung cancer.

By frequency in the sample, this clonotype is medium-sized. This sequence joins TRBV30 and TRBJ2-3; D is unclear. Trimming removed 3 bases from V and 0 bases from J, with 4 bases in between. Germline assignment: CDR1 GTSNPN and CDR2 SVGIG (reference sequence). This CDR3 comprises 12 residues. The CDR3 protein is CAWSPSTDTQYF. The CDR3 DNA reads as TGTGCCTGGAGCCCTAGCACAGATACGCAGTATTTT.

This clonotype showed up many times. The rearrangement links TRBV28 to TRBJ2-7; a weak D match, TRBD1 (6 bases). Germline CDR1 reads MDHEN; CDR2 reads SYDVKM. This CDR3 is 13 amino acids long. V lost 1 base and J lost 3, with 7 bases in between. The CDR3 loop reads CASSLYRDYEQYF. CDR3 in DNA: TGTGCCAGCAGTTTATACAGGGACTACGAGCAGTACTTC.

At least ten counts were recorded for this clonotype. This chain joins TRBV20-1 and TRBJ1-1; possibly TRBD1 for D (5 bases). V lost 5 bases, J lost 6 bases, and 25 bases lay in between. CDR3 size: 16 residues. CDR1 is DFQATT, CDR2 SNEGSKA, per germline (reference sequence). CDR3: CSAARDGAGESSEAFF. CDR3 coding DNA: TGCAGTGCTGCCCGGGACGGCGCGGGGGAAAGTTCTGAAGCTTTCTTT.

This clonotype counts as medium-sized. The chain employs TRBV6-1 and TRBJ1-3, with 10 bases aligning to TRBD1. Germline CDR1 MNHNS, CDR2 SASEGT. V lost 8 bases to trimming and J lost 0 bases; unmatched junction nucleotides: 7. The CDR3 has 16 amino acids. The CDR3 sequence is CASGDRGLISGNTIYF. The CDR3 DNA reads TGTGCCAGCGGAGACAGGGGGCTGATCTCTGGAAACACCATATATTTT.

This clonotype was seen at least ten times. An end of the junction does not agree with germline; a read error may underlie this. V usage is TRBV6-4 and J usage is TRBJ1-6, with D perhaps matching TRBD1 (5 bases). CDR3 length: 14 residues. Germline assignment: CDR1 MRHNA and CDR2 SNTAGT. CDR3 DNA sequence: TGTGCCAGCAGTTACTCGGGACTGGTGGAACCCCTCCACTTT. Translating it yields CASSYSGLVEPLHF.

This clonotype was detected many times. A read error may produce the germline difference seen at one junction end. This chain connects TRBV19 to TRBJ2-1; D is unresolved. This CDR3 comprises 11 residues. The germline V gene encodes CDR1 LNHDA and CDR2 SQIVND (reference sequence). The CDR3 loop reads CASSTHNEQFF. CDR3 in DNA: TGTGCCAGCAGTACCCACAATGAGCAGTTCTTC.

This clonotype showed up many times. The chain joins TRBV30 to TRBJ1-1; perhaps TRBD1 as D (6 bases). V was pared by 2 bases and J by 5 bases, with 18 bases between. Germline V gives CDR1 GTSNPN, CDR2 SVGIG (reference sequence). CDR3 length: 15 residues. The CDR3 DNA sequence: TGTGCCTGGAGTAAGGGGGGTACGAGAGAAACTGAAGCTTTCTTT. Protein: CAWSKGGTRETEAFF.

To note about this clonotype: The junction does not match germline at one end; this may be a read error. J is TRBJ2-3 and V is TRBV27, with D unclear. This CDR3 region has 13 residues. In germline, CDR1 is MNHEY, CDR2 SMNVEV (reference sequence). CDR3 sequence: CTSSTSSTDTQYF. The CDR3 DNA reads TGTACCAGCAGTACTTCCAGCACAGATACGCAGTATTTT.

This clonotype appeared a few times. This sequence is one base from a far larger clone and is likely a read error. CDR3 protein: CASSYEMAPQHF. CDR3 nucleotides: TGTGCCAGCAGTTACGAGATGGCGCCCCAGCATTTT. The chain has TRBV6-5 and TRBJ1-5; the D is unclear. CDR3 length equals 12 residues. The V gene lost 2 bases and the J gene lost 9 bases, with 8 bases spanning the gap. Germline values: CDR1 MNHEY, CDR2 SVGAGI.

The chain carries TRBV4-1 and TRBJ2-1, with TRBD2 identical over 13 bases. V lost 4 bases, J lost 5 bases, and 14 bases stayed unmatched. Germline V lookup: CDR1 MGHRA, CDR2 YSYEKL. The CDR3 runs to 19 residues. This CDR3 reads CASSPDARTSGSKHNEQFF. The CDR3 bases are TGCGCCAGCAGCCCCGACGCAAGGACTAGCGGGAGTAAGCACAATGAGCAGTTCTTC.

This clonotype ranks as medium-sized. This chain uses TRBV7-2 with TRBJ2-3; 10 positions agree with TRBD1. CDR3 size: 16 residues. With 5 bases clipped from V and 3 bases from J, the junction kept 8 bases outside the gene matches. CDR1 SGHTA and CDR2 FQGNSA come from the germline V gene. CDR3 DNA sequence: TGTGCCAGCAGCCTCCGGACAGGGGGACCTACAGATACGCAGTATTTT. Translated, it gives CASSLRTGGPTDTQYF. Based on the CDR3 plus reference TRBV7-2 and TRBJ2-3, the full variable domain is GAGVSQSPSNKVTEKGKDVELRCDPISGHTALYWYRQSLGQGLEFLIYFQGNSAPDKSGLPSDRFSAERTGGSVSTLTIQRTQQEDSAVYLCASSLRTGGPTDTQYFGPGTRLTVL.

This clonotype has ten or more counts. The rearrangement links TRBV28 to TRBJ2-1; D remains unclear. Germline lookup yields CDR1 MDHEN and CDR2 SYDVKM. The V end was cut by 7 bases, the J end by 3 bases, with 10 bases between. The CDR3 length is 13 residues. The CDR3 DNA sequence: TGTGCCAGCACCAGCCACGGCTACAATGAGCAGTTCTTC. This translates into CASTSHGYNEQFF.

This clonotype appeared many times. This CDR3 reads CASSPRGGRGETQYF. The CDR3 DNA reads as TGTGCCAGCTCACCACGAGGGGGGCGTGGGGAGACCCAGTACTTC. This chain uses TRBV18 with TRBJ2-5; D might be TRBD1 or TRBD2, each matching 6 bases. CDR3 length: 15 residues. Germline CDR1 KGHSH, CDR2 LQKENI. Trimming pared 1 base from V and 5 bases from J, leaving 14 bases between.

In this sample, this clonotype turned up many times. The CDR3 spells CSAKTSGRLGETQYF. CDR3 coding DNA: TGCAGTGCCAAGACTAGCGGGAGGTTAGGAGAGACCCAGTACTTC. V is TRBV20-1 and J is TRBJ2-5, with 13 bases that match TRBD2. With V trimmed by 6 bases and J by 4 bases, 8 bases remained unmatched. This CDR3 contains 15 residues. CDR1 and CDR2 from the germline V gene are DFQATT and SNEGSKA (reference sequence).

The chain combines TRBV2 with TRBJ2-1; TRBD1 matches 9 bases. The CDR3 is made up of 14 amino acids. V shed 8 bases and J 8 bases; nucleotides not matched to a gene: 10. Germline V CDR1 and CDR2: SNHLY, FYNNEI. The CDR3: CASFFWDRADEQFF. The CDR3 DNA reads as TGTGCCAGCTTTTTCTGGGACAGGGCCGATGAGCAGTTCTTC. The entire variable domain, with the rest obtained from reference TRBV2 and TRBJ2-1, is as follows: EPEVTQTPSHQVTQMGQEVILRCVPISNHLYFYWYRQILGQKVEFLVSFYNNEISEKSEIFDDQFSVERPDGSNFTLKIRSTKLEDSAMYFCASFFWDRADEQFFGPGTRLTVL.

This clonotype appeared a few times. The V call is TRBV29-1, the J call TRBJ2-5; TRBD1 matches at 9 bases. V gave up 7 bases and J gave up 2 bases; unmatched junction bases: 5. The CDR3 sequence is 13 residues long. Germline loops: CDR1 SQVTM, CDR2 ANQGSEA. The CDR3 reads CSGGQGPQETQYF. CDR3 bases: TGCAGCGGGGGACAGGGACCACAAGAGACCCAGTACTTC.

Ten or more counts support this clonotype. The chain employs TRBV14 and TRBJ2-3; D gene uncertain. This CDR3 is 13 amino acids long. V was pared by 1 base and J by 5 bases, with 7 bases between. Germline lookup yields CDR1 SGHDN and CDR2 FVKESK. The DNA for the CDR3 is TGTGCCAGCAGCCAAGGAGTGGGAGATACGCAGTATTTT. Translated: CASSQGVGDTQYF. Full variable domain (missing parts from reference TRBV14 and TRBJ2-3): EAGVTQFPSHSVIEKGQTVTLRCDPISGHDNLYWYRRVMGKEIKFLLHFVKESKQDESGMPNNRFLAERTGGTYSTLKVQPAELEDSGVYFCASSQGVGDTQYFGPGTRLTVL.

This clonotype was found many times. The rearrangement joins TRBV18 to TRBJ2-3; no clear D gene. V was cut by 2 bases and J by 4 bases, with 4 bases left in between. CDR1 is KGHSH and CDR2 is LQKENI in the germline V gene. CDR3 length: 12 residues. The DNA for the CDR3 is TGTGCCAGCTCACCAGGGGCAGATACGCAGTATTTT. It translates to CASSPGADTQYF.

There are many counts of this clonotype. The chain uses TRBV11-2 and TRBJ2-3; D not certain. Trimming cost V 3 bases and J 2 bases, with 9 bases left between them. Germline V gene data show CDR1 as SGHAT and CDR2 as FQNNGV. The CDR3 is 14 amino acids. As DNA, the CDR3 is TGTGCCAGCAGCTTGACCAAGCCCACAGATACGCAGTATTTT. Translation: CASSLTKPTDTQYF. Drawing the rest from reference TRBV11-2 and TRBJ2-3, the complete variable domain is EAGVAQSPRYKIIEKRQSVAFWCNPISGHATLYWYQQILGQGPKLLIQFQNNGVVDDSQLPKDRFSAERLKGVDSTLKIQPAKLEDSAVYLCASSLTKPTDTQYFGPGTRLTVL.

This clonotype was recorded many times. The J gene is TRBJ1-1, the V gene TRBV29-1; TRBD1 is a possible D gene (5 bases). The CDR3 has 11 amino acids. Trimming removed 3 bases at V and 4 bases at J, with 6 bases between. Germline CDR1 is SQVTM and CDR2 is ANQGSEA. Here the CDR3 reads CSVDQGTEAFF. CDR3 DNA sequence: TGCAGCGTTGATCAGGGCACTGAAGCTTTCTTT.

This clonotype appeared many times. The genes are TRBV5-6 and TRBJ2-1; TRBD1 matches 8 bases. Germline loops: CDR1 SGHDT, CDR2 YYEEEE. Trimming removed 2 bases from V and 8 bases from J; junction bases left unmatched: 9. This CDR3 has 15 residues. Written as DNA, the CDR3 is TGTGCCAGCAGCTTTTACGGACAGGGTGGGGATGAGCAGTTCTTC. Translation gives CASSFYGQGGDEQFF.

This clonotype was observed at least ten times. The rearrangement joins TRBV6-1 to TRBJ1-6; D is ambiguous. The CDR3 spans 12 residues. The germline gives CDR1 MNHNS, CDR2 SASEGT. V lost 5 bases and J 9 bases, leaving 8 bases between the germline ends. In DNA form, the CDR3 reads TGTGCCAGCAGTCCATCCTTTTCACCCCTCCACTTT. It is translated as CASSPSFSPLHF.

The table lists this clonotype with many counts. J is TRBJ2-2 and V is TRBV5-1; D uncertain. Germline V gene sequence: CDR1 SGHRS, CDR2 YFSETQ. V dropped 1 base and J dropped 6 bases, with 7 bases sitting between them. This CDR3 comprises 13 residues. CDR3 DNA sequence: TGCGCCAGCAGCTTGCTTCGTCCCGGGGAGCTGTTTTTT. It yields the protein CASSLLRPGELFF.

As concerns this clonotype: This may stem from a read error, because a much larger clone lies one nucleotide away. The chain combines TRBV6-1 with TRBJ2-2; 14 nucleotides align to TRBD2. The CDR3 is 20 residues long. Germline loops: CDR1 MNHNS, CDR2 SASEGT. CDR3 amino acids: CASIKGPGTSGSTNTRELFF. The DNA for the CDR3 is TGTGCCAGCATCAAAGGTCCCGGGACTAGCGGGAGTACGAACACCCGGGAGCTGTTTTTT.

This clonotype is classed as medium-sized. The genes are TRBV27 and TRBJ2-3, with TRBD1 matching 8 bases. With 3 bases clipped from V and 7 bases from J, the junction kept 6 bases outside the gene matches. Germline V gene data show CDR1 as MNHEY and CDR2 as SMNVEV (reference sequence). The CDR3 spans 14 residues. The CDR3 DNA reads as TGTGCCAGCAGTTTGGACAGGGTCGGGTATACGCAGTATTTT. It translates to CASSLDRVGYTQYF.

This clonotype appeared many times. The CDR3 bases are TGCGCCAGCAGCCAAATAGCGGCCTCTTTTACAGATACGCAGTATTTT. It translates to CASSQIAASFTDTQYF. The chain has TRBV4-3 and TRBJ2-3, with D possibly matching TRBD2 (6 bases). The CDR3 spans 16 residues. Germline V gives CDR1 LGHNA, CDR2 YSLEER. V was cut by 2 bases and J by 3 bases, with 15 bases left in between.

This clonotype was seen just once. With only one base between it and a far larger clone, this is likely a read error. The chain joins TRBV5-1 to TRBJ2-7; D tentatively reads TRBD1 or TRBD2 (5 bases each). With 2 bases removed from V and 7 bases from J, the gap between germline ends came to 22 bases. The CDR3 has 16 residues. Germline V lookup: CDR1 SGHRS, CDR2 YFSETQ. The CDR3 DNA reads TGCGCCAGCAGCTTACCGGGGCCAGGGTCCTACAATGAGCAGTACTTC. The encoded protein is CASSLPGPGSYNEQYF.

This clonotype was detected a few times. This clone may be a read error of a much larger clone one base away. This sequence joins TRBV3-1 and TRBJ2-1; D gene ambiguous. The CDR3 is made up of 18 amino acids. CDR1 is LGHDT, CDR2 YNNKEL, per germline (reference sequence). V gave up 3 bases and J gave up 8 bases, with 26 bases separating them. In DNA form, the CDR3 reads TGTGCCAGCAGCCAGACCCGGGCAGTCGGTATCCCCGGCCATGAGCAGTTCTTC. This translates into CASSQTRAVGIPGHEQFF.

J is TRBJ2-6 and V is TRBV7-2; 11 nucleotides align to TRBD1. The junction had 4 bases not matched to a gene; V was cut back by 6 bases and J by 3 bases. Germline V gives CDR1 SGHTA, CDR2 FQGNSA. The CDR3 has 16 residues. The DNA for the CDR3 is TGTGCCAGCAGGGCTGGGACAGGGGGTGGGGCCAACGTCCTGACTTTC. Its translation is CASRAGTGGGANVLTF.

This clonotype occurred many times. This chain joins TRBV28 and TRBJ2-5; TRBD2 might be the D (5 bases). Trimming removed 6 bases from V and 3 bases from J, with 11 bases in between. The CDR3 loop spans 13 amino acids. CDR1 is MDHEN and CDR2 is SYDVKM in the germline V gene. The CDR3 nucleotides read TGTGCCAGCAGGCGAGGGTGGGAAGAGACCCAGTACTTC. This encodes CASRRGWEETQYF.

This clonotype appeared many times. The gene calls are TRBV28 and TRBJ1-5; D may be TRBD1 (5 bases). The V gene lost 6 bases and the J gene lost 4 bases, with 19 bases spanning the gap. CDR3 length equals 16 residues. The V gene's germline CDR1 is MDHEN and CDR2 SYDVKM. The CDR3: CASRQLHRGSNQPQHF. CDR3 in DNA: TGTGCCAGCAGACAACTCCACCGGGGCAGTAATCAGCCCCAGCATTTT.

This clonotype was picked up many times. V gene TRBV29-1 combines with J gene TRBJ2-7, with a tentative D call TRBD2 (6 bases). Between the trimmed V and J ends, which lost 7 bases and 4 bases, there was a span of 14 bases. From germline, CDR1 is SQVTM and CDR2 ANQGSEA. The CDR3 spans 12 residues. The CDR3 reads CSGGDGGYEQYF. For the CDR3, the DNA is TGCAGCGGCGGGGACGGAGGTTACGAGCAGTACTTC.